A selection of T cell receptor beta chains follows, all from one sample in a study of beta chain features in type 1 diabetes. Here immunoSEQ multiplex PCR was the method, and the copy in TCRdb shows in-frame clones only, minus some. Seen here are 65,000 to 100,000 clones, 25% to 35% observed once, and the top ten hold roughly 0.44%. Sequencing was performed on stem cell memory CD4+ T cells from blood. These receptors were collected from a woman aged 18-29 years in good health. Both conserved end residues are part of each CDR3. Fields, in order: V gene, J gene, CDR3 protein.

>TRBV7-2|TRBJ2-3
CASSPGLAGGADTQYF
>TRBV7-2|TRBJ1-1
CASSLRTGAPEAFF
>TRBV27|TRBJ2-3
CASSLFQISYTDTQYF
>TRBV2|TRBJ2-5
CASNYYSGTQYF
>TRBV5-1|TRBJ2-7
CASSLNPGVGFYEQYF
>TRBV7-9|TRBJ2-1
CASTWGGYNEQFF
>TRBV11-2|TRBJ2-3
CASSRGASGETDTQYF
>TRBV30|TRBJ1-5
CAWSGDSHSNQPQHF
>TRBV5-1|TRBJ2-5
CASNRGTPGGETQYF
>TRBV7-8|TRBJ2-5
CAGAPGGFQETQYF
>TRBV18|TRBJ2-5
CASSPGGQALETQYF
>TRBV7-2|TRBJ1-6
CASSSLPGQSSYNSPLHF
>TRBV19|TRBJ2-7
CASSVADRDPYEQYF
>TRBV11-2|TRBJ2-3
CASSFAFPIAGGHGDTQYF
>TRBV6-8|TRBJ2-5
CASHGRAGETQYF
>TRBV9|TRBJ1-2
CASSAGGISDGYTF
>TRBV2|TRBJ2-5
CASSEEGMTGDTAQYF
>TRBV11-2|TRBJ2-1
CASSPTTQSSGSSEQFF
>TRBV7-2|TRBJ1-2
CASSPGGSIVGYTF
>TRBV7-2|TRBJ2-3
CASSLDSSTDTQYF
>TRBV7-2|TRBJ2-5
CASSKDRGRETQYF
>TRBV4-1|TRBJ1-3
CASSQGSSSGNTIYF
>TRBV6-1|TRBJ2-1
CASKWEWSYNEQFF
>TRBV6-6|TRBJ2-2
CASSRLGDTGELFF
>TRBV18|TRBJ1-1
CASSSQQGTSAEAFF
>TRBV9|TRBJ2-1
CASSPTSGSYNEQFF
>TRBV18|TRBJ1-2
CASSPDRGYGYTF
>TRBV2|TRBJ2-7
CASSEGAGRDLDEQYF
>TRBV2|TRBJ2-3
CASSYSTDTQYF
>TRBV29-1|TRBJ2-7
CSVAPKDRVYEQYF
>TRBV5-1|TRBJ2-3
CASSWKLAGVITDTQYF
>TRBV9|TRBJ2-2
CASSVANLAGELFF
>TRBV4-1|TRBJ2-1
CASSLNPAAGGLYNEQFF
>TRBV14|TRBJ2-1
CASSQDERRTEQFF
>TRBV18|TRBJ1-3
CASSPNRGPLISGNTIYF
>TRBV5-1|TRBJ2-7
CASSKEPSGEQYF
>TRBV14|TRBJ2-3
CASSQERGSSTTDTQYF
>TRBV29-1|TRBJ1-1
CSVEGQGNTEAFF
>TRBV12-5|TRBJ2-1
CASGGQRGAYNEQFF
>TRBV15|TRBJ2-7
CATSRASPVVRGLEQYF
>TRBV7-2|TRBJ2-5
CAGGRGDLGETQYF
>TRBV5-1|TRBJ1-5
CASSISSGSQPQHF
>TRBV7-9|TRBJ2-5
CASKLGAAQETQYF
>TRBV19|TRBJ1-2
CASSHSGGGYTF
>TRBV7-2|TRBJ1-5
CASSLVTVLNQPQHF
>TRBV18|TRBJ2-7
CASSPPNPYEQYF
>TRBV10-3|TRBJ1-5
CAISNRDRNSNQPQHF
>TRBV2|TRBJ2-2
CASSEVPLAGELFF
>TRBV30|TRBJ2-3
CAWRRTEADTQYF
>TRBV15|TRBJ2-5
CATSRGQQETQYF
>TRBV5-4|TRBJ2-7
CASSPGLAGIYEQYF
>TRBV7-2|TRBJ2-7
CASSPGVRSSYEQYF
>TRBV19|TRBJ1-5
CASSKTEPFYQPQHF
>TRBV4-1|TRBJ1-1
CASSQGQGRFNTEAFF
>TRBV6-1|TRBJ2-7
CASSPIQGSAYEQYF